This T cell receptor (beta chain) was sequenced for a study of T cells in Graves' hyperthyroidism and ophthalmopathy (dated by TCRdb to the late 2010s). Some background on the complete study: Peripheral blood was collected at initial diagnosis, before any treatment. The paper describes TCR Vbeta CDR3 sequencing of 135 peripheral blood samples, made up of roughly 45 ophthalmopathy patients, 70 to 80 hyperthyroidism patients and 17 progressor patients. Prospective prediction of ophthalmopathy was tested in an independent validation cohort consisting of roughly 19 hyperthyroidism patients and around 16 patients who later progressed to ophthalmopathy. To identify TCR V-J signatures that set the groups apart, the researchers used a discovery cohort of about a hundred patients, made up of around 40 with Graves' ophthalmopathy and 57 with stable Graves' hyperthyroidism. The roughly 94 discovery patients were randomly divided into training and test sets at a 7:3 ratio. Thyroid tissue and blood T-cell repertoires from several Graves' hyperthyroidism patients were also compared in the study. After sampling, hyperthyroidism patients received methimazole starting at 30 mg daily, and ophthalmopathy patients received high-dose intravenous methylprednisolone.

On the study overall, not on this receptor specifically: In validation, the model predicted progression to ophthalmopathy a median of roughly six months before onset, with about 64% sensitivity and roughly 73% specificity. Most expanded thyroid clonotypes (frequency above 0.001) were also detected in blood, a finding suggesting that blood repertoires may reflect thyroid immune responses. Ophthalmopathy was separated from stable hyperthyroidism by a 13 V-J signature model, with just over 85% sensitivity and 81% to 82% specificity obtained in cross-validation and 80%/75% obtained in testing. No statistical method was used to set the sample size in advance, and investigators knew the group allocation.

The CDR3 goes from the cysteine to the phenylalanine over 16 residues. The DNA shown is the 48-base CDR3, in frame from base 1. CDR1 and CDR2 were assigned from the germline V gene as SGHAT and FQNNGV. From V the trimming removes 4 bases and from J it removes 5 bases, while the gene matches leave 11 bases of the junction unaccounted for. Notes on this clonotype: Its antigen specificity is not known. It has no much larger one-base neighbor in the sample; base qualities were not kept.

In the ophthalmopathy patients, disease was moderately to severely active, with a Clinical Activity Score of 3 or more, a NOSPECS grade of 4 or more, and a duration of less than 3 months. Patients with uncontrolled infections, other autoimmune diseases, pregnancy or lactation were excluded. Diagnoses were based on clinical symptoms, serum thyroxine and TRAb, thyroid ultrasound and orbital computed tomography. Ficoll-Paque density gradient centrifugation was used to isolate PBMCs from 8.5 to 10 ml of fresh peripheral blood. Total RNA was extracted with Trizol reagent, and quality was checked on an Agilent 2100 Bioanalyzer. Amplification of TCR beta CDR3 regions was carried out from RNA transcripts. The first round of RT-PCR for the TCR CDR3 was performed with the HTBI primer set and the Qiagen OneStep RT-PCR kit. The libraries were constructed in a second round of multiplex PCR and then size-selected and purified. Libraries were sequenced paired-end with 100 bp reads on an Illumina HiSeq2000. In the authors' own workflow: SOAPnuke was used to process the raw data, throwing out any read that contained adapters or uncalled bases, had a mean Phred below 15, or lacked an exact constant-primer or identifier match. COPE v1.2.5 was used to merge the high-quality paired reads, and each unique nucleotide sequence was defined as a clonotype. MiTCR v1.1 was used to align clonotypes to the IMGT TRBV, TRBD and TRBJ reference segments. The analysis included only V-J combinations with a frequency above 0.0001, which together covered around 99% of the repertoires. The TCS score was defined as F50 (clonal expansion) divided by E x V (chaos), with BLOSUM62-based TCRdist calculated between CDR3 peptides within each V-J. Welch's t-statistics and random forest reduced roughly 530 V-J features to roughly 13, which were used in a naive Bayes classifier (R e1071). The raw public data were reprocessed by TCRdb itself: fastp quality trimming at Q25, MiXCR clonotype calling, in-frame beta chains only. Each entry merges the rows of one CDR3 protein and shows their most common DNA and genes. These V and J calls rely on TCRdb rather than the paper's analysis. The sample has 500,000 to 650,000 distinct CDR3 sequences on record, just under 20% of them singletons. Clones ranked in the top ten supply 47% of the sample.

The sequencing sample was made of blood. The TCR sequence derives from a man between 35 and 55 years old with Graves' ophthalmopathy. This chain is built from TRBV11-2 and TRBJ2-5; 9 junctional bases match TRBD2. The CDR3 is CASSSAGGPGLETQYF. In nucleotide form, the sequence is TGTGCCAGCAGCTCTGCGGGAGGGCCTGGTCTGGAGACCCAGTACTTC.